A single sample is the source of the 4 T cell receptor beta chains below, sequenced in a study of OX40 agonist ivuxolimab in advanced cancers. Library creation used the immunoSEQ multiplex PCR assay. As stored in TCRdb, this immuneACCESS dataset retains in-frame rearrangements with V and J assigned. A fraction of the clones does not appear; measured against another copy, unresolved V genes explain less than half of the discrepancy, and the remainder lacks a known reason. The sample yields about 73,000 clones; just under 90% were counted once. The ten biggest clones cover approximately 0.5% of the sample. Sequencing was performed on CD4+ or CD8+ T cells sorted from blood, taken in a trial of the OX40 agonist ivuxolimab. The source is an adult with an advanced solid tumor such as melanoma, head and neck, liver or kidney cancer.

This rearrangement joins TRBV5-1 to TRBJ1-4; no clear D. The ends were cut back, 0 bases at V and 6 bases at J, with 18 bases in the middle. CDR1 and CDR2 (germline): SGHRS, YFSETQ. The CDR3 is made up of 17 amino acids. The CDR3 spells CASSLADGLSGDEKLFF. The CDR3 DNA is TGCGCCAGCAGCTTGGCCGATGGCCTTTCCGGAGATGAAAAACTGTTTTTT.

This chain joins TRBV9 and TRBJ2-1; 9 bases map to TRBD1. Germline V gene data show CDR1 as SGDLS and CDR2 as YYNGEE. V dropped 1 base and J dropped 3; count of bases not matched to a gene: 8. The CDR3 consists of 17 residues. The CDR3: CASSVNPGQGLYNEQFF. The CDR3 nucleotides are TGTGCCAGCAGCGTAAACCCGGGACAGGGACTCTACAATGAGCAGTTCTTC.

In its sample, this clone was seen once. The chain recombines TRBV7-3 with TRBJ2-3, with 10 bases aligning to TRBD2. V shed 5 bases, J shed 1 base, and the junction held 3 bases outside the gene matches. Germline lookup yields CDR1 SGHTA and CDR2 FQGTGA. This CDR3 region has 15 residues. The CDR3, as DNA: TGTGCCAGCAGCCCCGGGACTAGCGGCACAGATACGCAGTATTTT. It codes for CASSPGTSGTDTQYF.

The chain has TRBV4-1 and TRBJ2-7, with TRBD1 matching over 10 bases. The ends lost 4 bases at V and 2 bases at J; junction bases unmatched: 5. Germline-derived CDR1 and CDR2 are MGHRA and YSYEKL. The CDR3 contains 15 residues. CDR3 residues: CASSPSGQGTYEQYF. The CDR3 region has the DNA TGCGCCAGCAGCCCATCGGGACAGGGGACCTACGAGCAGTACTTC.